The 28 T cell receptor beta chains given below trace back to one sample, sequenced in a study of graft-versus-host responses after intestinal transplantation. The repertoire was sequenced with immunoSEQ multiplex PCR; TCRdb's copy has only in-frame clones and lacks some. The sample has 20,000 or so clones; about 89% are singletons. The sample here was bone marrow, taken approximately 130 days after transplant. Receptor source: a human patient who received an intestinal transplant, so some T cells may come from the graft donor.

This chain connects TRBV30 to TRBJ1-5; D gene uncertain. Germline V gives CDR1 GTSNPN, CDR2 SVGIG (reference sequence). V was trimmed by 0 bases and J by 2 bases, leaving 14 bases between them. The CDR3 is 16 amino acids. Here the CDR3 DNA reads TGTGCCTGGAGTGTAGCACTGACACGGGGCAATCAGCCCCAGCATTTT. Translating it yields CAWSVALTRGNQPQHF.

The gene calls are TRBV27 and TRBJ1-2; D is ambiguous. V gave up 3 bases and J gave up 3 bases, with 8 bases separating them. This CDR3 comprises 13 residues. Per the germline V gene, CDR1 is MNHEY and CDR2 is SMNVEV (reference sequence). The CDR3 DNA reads TGTGCCAGCAGTTTTGGCCAGGACTATGGCTACACCTTC. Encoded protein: CASSFGQDYGYTF.

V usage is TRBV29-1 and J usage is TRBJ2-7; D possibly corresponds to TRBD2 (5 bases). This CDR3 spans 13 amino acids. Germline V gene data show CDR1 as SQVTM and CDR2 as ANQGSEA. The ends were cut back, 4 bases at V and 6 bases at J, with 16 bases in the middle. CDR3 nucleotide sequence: TGCAGCGTTGCTGGACTCCTTCCAATCGAGCAGTACTTC. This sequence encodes CSVAGLLPIEQYF.

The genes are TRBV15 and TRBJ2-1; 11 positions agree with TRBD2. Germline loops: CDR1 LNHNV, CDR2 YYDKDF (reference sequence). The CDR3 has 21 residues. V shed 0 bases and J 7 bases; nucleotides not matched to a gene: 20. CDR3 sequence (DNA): TGTGCCACCAGCAGAGAAGAACTAGCGGGAGCGATGTTCGCACCCTCAAATGAGCAGTTCTTC. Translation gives CATSREELAGAMFAPSNEQFF.

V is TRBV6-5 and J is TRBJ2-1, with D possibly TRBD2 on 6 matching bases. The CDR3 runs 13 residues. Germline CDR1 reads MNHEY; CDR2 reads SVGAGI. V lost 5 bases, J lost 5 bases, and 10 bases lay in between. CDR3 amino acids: CASSADYDNEQFF. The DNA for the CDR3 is TGTGCCAGCAGTGCGGACTACGACAATGAGCAGTTCTTC.

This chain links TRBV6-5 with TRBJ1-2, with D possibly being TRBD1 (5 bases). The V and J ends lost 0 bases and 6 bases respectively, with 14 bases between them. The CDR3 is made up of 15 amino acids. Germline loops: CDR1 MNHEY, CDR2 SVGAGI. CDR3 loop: CASSYSREGRDGYTF. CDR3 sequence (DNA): TGTGCCAGCAGTTACTCCAGGGAAGGCAGGGATGGCTACACCTTC.

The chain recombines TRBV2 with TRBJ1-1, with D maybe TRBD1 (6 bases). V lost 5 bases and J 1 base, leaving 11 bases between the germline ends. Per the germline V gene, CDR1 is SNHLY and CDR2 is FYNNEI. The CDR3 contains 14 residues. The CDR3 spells CASSLTGRNTEAFF. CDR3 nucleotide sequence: TGTGCCAGCAGTCTTACAGGGCGGAACACTGAAGCTTTCTTT.

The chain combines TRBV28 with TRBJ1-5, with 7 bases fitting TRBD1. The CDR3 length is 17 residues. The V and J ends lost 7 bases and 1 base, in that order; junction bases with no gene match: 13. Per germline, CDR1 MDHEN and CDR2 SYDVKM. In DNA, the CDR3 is TGTGCCAGCACCCAACCGACAGGGCTGAGGAGCAATCAGCCCCAGCATTTT. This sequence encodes CASTQPTGLRSNQPQHF. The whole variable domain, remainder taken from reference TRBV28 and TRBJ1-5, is DVKVTQSSRYLVKRTGEKVFLECVQDMDHENMFWYRQDPGLGLRLIYFSYDVKMKEKGDIPEGYSVSREKKERFSLILESASTNQTSMYLCASTQPTGLRSNQPQHFGDGTRLSIL.

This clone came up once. CDR3 amino acids: CASSLERSQQFF. The CDR3 nucleotides read TGTGCCAGCAGCTTAGAGCGGTCCCAGCAGTTCTTC. The chain employs TRBV5-4 and TRBJ2-1; D possibly corresponds to TRBD2 (5 bases). V was trimmed by 2 bases and J by 11 bases, leaving 11 bases between them. CDR1 and CDR2 from the germline V gene are SGHNT and YYREEE (reference sequence). The CDR3 covers 12 residues.

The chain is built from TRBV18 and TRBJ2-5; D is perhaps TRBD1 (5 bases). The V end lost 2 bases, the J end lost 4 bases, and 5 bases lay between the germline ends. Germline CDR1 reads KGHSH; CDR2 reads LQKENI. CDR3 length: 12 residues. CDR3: CASSPRGETQYF. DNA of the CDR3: TGTGCCAGCTCACCAAGGGGAGAGACCCAGTACTTC.

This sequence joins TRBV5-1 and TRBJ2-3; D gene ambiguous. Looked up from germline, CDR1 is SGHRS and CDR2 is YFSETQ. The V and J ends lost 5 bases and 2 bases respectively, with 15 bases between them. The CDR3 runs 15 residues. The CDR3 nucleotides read TGCGCCAGCAGGGCCGGTTTGCCTGTCACAGATACGCAGTATTTT. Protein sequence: CASRAGLPVTDTQYF.

This chain's CDR3 is CASSAGLAGSSYNEQFF. In DNA form, the CDR3 reads TGTGCCAGTAGTGCGGGACTAGCGGGCTCCTCCTACAATGAGCAGTTCTTC. This rearrangement joins TRBV19 to TRBJ2-1, with 12 bases that match TRBD2. The germline V gene encodes CDR1 LNHDA and CDR2 SQIVND (reference sequence). The length of the CDR3 is 17 residues. The V and J ends lost 5 bases and 0 bases, in that order; junction bases with no gene match: 5.

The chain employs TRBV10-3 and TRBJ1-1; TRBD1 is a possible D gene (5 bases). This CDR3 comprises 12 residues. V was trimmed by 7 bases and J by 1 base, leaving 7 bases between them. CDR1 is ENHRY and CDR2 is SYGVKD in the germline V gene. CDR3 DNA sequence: TGTGCCATCATGGGGGGGAACACTGAAGCTTTCTTT. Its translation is CAIMGGNTEAFF.

The CDR3 region is CASSVEGTAYEQYF. In nucleotides, the CDR3 is TGTGCCAGCAGCGTAGAAGGGACCGCCTACGAGCAGTACTTC. The chain recombines TRBV4-2 with TRBJ2-7; D may match TRBD1 or TRBD2 (5 bases each). CDR1 and CDR2 from the germline V gene are LGHNA and YNFKEQ. Trimming cost V 5 bases and J 2 bases, with 13 bases left between them. The CDR3 is made up of 14 amino acids.

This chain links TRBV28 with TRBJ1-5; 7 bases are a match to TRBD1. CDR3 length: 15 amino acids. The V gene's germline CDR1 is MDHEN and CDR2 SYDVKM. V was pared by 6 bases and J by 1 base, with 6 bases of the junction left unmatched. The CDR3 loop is CASRMTGLSNQPQHF. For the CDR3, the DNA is TGTGCCAGCAGAATGACAGGGCTCAGCAATCAGCCCCAGCATTTT.

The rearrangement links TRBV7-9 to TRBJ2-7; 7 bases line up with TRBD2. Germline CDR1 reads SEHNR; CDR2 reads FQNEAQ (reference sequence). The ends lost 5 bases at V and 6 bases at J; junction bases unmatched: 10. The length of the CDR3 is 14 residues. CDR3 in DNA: TGTGCCAGCAGCGGAGGACTAGTTGGTGGCGAGCAGTACTTC. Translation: CASSGGLVGGEQYF.

CDR3 DNA sequence: TGTGCCAGCAGCCCCCCCACAGGCTACGAGCAGTACTTC. This codes for CASSPPTGYEQYF. The V call is TRBV9, the J call TRBJ2-7; maybe TRBD1 (5 bases). Germline V gene data show CDR1 as SGDLS and CDR2 as YYNGEE. The CDR3 is 13 residues long. V lost 4 bases and J 3 bases, leaving 11 bases between the germline ends.

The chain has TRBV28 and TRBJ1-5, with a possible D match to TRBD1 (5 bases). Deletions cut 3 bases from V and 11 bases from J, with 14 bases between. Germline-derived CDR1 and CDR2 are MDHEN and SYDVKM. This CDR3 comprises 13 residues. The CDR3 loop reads CASSFGQLQTQHF. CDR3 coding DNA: TGTGCCAGCAGTTTCGGACAATTACAGACCCAGCATTTT.

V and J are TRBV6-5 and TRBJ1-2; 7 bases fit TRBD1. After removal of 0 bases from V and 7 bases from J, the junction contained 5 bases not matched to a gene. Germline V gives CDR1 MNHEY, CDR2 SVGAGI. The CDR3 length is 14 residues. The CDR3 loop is CASSYSKRGLGYTF. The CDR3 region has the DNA TGTGCCAGCAGTTACTCGAAAAGGGGGCTTGGCTACACCTTC.

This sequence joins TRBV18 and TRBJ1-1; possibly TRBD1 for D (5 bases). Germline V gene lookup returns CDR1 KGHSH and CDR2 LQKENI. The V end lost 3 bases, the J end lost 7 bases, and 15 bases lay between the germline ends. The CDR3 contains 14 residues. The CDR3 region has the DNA TGTGCCAGCTCACCTTGGAGTGGGGACGGTGAAGCTTTCTTT. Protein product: CASSPWSGDGEAFF.

CDR3 sequence: CASRRISTGAGSTEAFF. The DNA for the CDR3 is TGTGCCAGTAGAAGAATCTCGACAGGGGCGGGGAGTACTGAAGCTTTCTTT. V is TRBV19 and J is TRBJ1-1, with 8 bases that match TRBD1. The CDR3 loop spans 17 amino acids. CDR1 and CDR2 from the germline V gene are LNHDA and SQIVND (reference sequence). Trimming cost V 6 bases and J 5 bases; bases outside gene matches: 17.

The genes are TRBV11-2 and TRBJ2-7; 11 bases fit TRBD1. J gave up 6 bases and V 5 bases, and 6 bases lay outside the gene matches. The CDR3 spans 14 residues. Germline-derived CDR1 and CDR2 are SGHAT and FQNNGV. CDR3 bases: TGTGCCAGCAGCCGCCGGGACAGGGGGGCCGAGCAGTACTTC. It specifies CASSRRDRGAEQYF. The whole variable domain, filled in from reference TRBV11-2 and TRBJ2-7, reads EAGVAQSPRYKIIEKRQSVAFWCNPISGHATLYWYQQILGQGPKLLIQFQNNGVVDDSQLPKDRFSAERLKGVDSTLKIQPAKLEDSAVYLCASSRRDRGAEQYFGPGTRLTVT.

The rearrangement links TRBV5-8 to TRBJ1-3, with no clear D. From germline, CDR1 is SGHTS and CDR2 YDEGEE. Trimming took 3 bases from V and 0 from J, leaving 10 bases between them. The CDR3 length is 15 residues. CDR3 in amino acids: CASSWRTASGNTIYF. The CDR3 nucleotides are TGTGCCAGCAGCTGGAGGACGGCCTCTGGAAACACCATATATTTT. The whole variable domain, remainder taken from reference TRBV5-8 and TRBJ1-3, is EAGVTQSPTHLIKTRGQQATLRCSPISGHTSVYWYQQALGLGLQFLLWYDEGEERNRGNFPPRFSGRQFPNYSSELNVNALELEDSALYLCASSWRTASGNTIYFGEGSWLTVV.

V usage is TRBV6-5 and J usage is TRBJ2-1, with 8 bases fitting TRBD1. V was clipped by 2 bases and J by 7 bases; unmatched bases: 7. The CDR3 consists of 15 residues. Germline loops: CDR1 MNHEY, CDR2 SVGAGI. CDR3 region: CASSYQGAGENEQFF. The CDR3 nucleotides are TGTGCCAGCAGTTACCAGGGGGCAGGGGAGAATGAGCAGTTCTTC.

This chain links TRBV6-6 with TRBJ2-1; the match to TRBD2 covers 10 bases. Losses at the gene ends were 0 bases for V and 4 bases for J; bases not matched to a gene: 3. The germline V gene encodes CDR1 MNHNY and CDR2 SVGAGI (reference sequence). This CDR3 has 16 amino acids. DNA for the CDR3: TGTGCCAGCAGTTACTCGAGTAGCGGGGGGTACAATGAGCAGTTCTTC. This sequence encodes CASSYSSSGGYNEQFF.

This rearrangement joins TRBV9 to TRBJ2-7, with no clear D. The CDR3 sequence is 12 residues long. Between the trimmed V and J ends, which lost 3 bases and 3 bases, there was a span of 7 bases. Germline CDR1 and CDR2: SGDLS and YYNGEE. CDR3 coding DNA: TGTGCCAGCAGCGCTAGACGCTACGAGCAGTACTTC. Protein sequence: CASSARRYEQYF.

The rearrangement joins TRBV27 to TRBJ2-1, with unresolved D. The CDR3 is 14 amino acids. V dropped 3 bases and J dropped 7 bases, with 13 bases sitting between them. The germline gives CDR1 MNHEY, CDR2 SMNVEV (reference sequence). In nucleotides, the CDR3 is TGTGCCAGCAGTTTGACCGCGCCCTGGAATGAGCAGTTCTTC. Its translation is CASSLTAPWNEQFF.

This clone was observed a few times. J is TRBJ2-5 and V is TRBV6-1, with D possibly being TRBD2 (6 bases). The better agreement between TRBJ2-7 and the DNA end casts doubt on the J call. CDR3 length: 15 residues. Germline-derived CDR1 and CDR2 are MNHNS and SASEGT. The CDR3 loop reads CASSDNAAGSYEQYF. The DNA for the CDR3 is TGTGCCAGCAGTGACAATGCAGCGGGCTCCTACGAGCAGTACTTC.